This T cell receptor beta chain was found in a study of Ad26.COV2.S vaccination and SARS-CoV-2 variants. Overall study: The donor was enrolled in the Ad26.COV2.S arm of the COV1001 trial. General observations from the study: Analyses that measured TCR breadth and depth may have underestimated total T cell responses. Vaccine recipients showed a spike-specific TCR breadth that was higher than in placebo recipients.

TCRdb's table, derived via immunoSEQ multiplex PCR, lists solely in-frame clones and lacks some. The data hold hundreds of thousands of clones, with 89% observed a single time. As for this clone: The target antigen is unknown.

The CDR3 totals 13 residues. The germline CDR1 and CDR2 sequences are LNHDA and SQIVND (reference sequence). The ends were cut back, 3 bases at V and 2 bases at J, with 7 bases in the middle. Regarding treatment: around 19 received Ad26.COV2.S at low or high dose, single or two shots; about five received placebo; per-sample allocation not given. Day 63 after the first injection of vaccine or placebo was the sampling time. It was an adult aged 18-55 years in Boston who was the donor. Sample: peripheral blood, taken in a trial of Ad26.COV2.S vaccine versus placebo. The chain carries TRBV19 and TRBJ1-2; D is perhaps TRBD1 (5 bases). This sequence was found in a person aged 18-60 years who received the Ad26.COV2.S COVID-19 vaccine or a placebo. This chain's CDR3 is CASSMGLNYGYTF. The CDR3 DNA reads TGTGCCAGTAGTATGGGGCTGAACTATGGCTACACCTTC.